These 16 T cell receptor beta chains came from one sample sequenced in a study of CD8 T cells in Susac syndrome. Random hexamers were used to reverse transcribe the RNA input (about 0.45 to 1 ug). Using its own MiXCR run on the immunoSEQ multiplex PCR reads, TCRdb lists one record per CDR3 protein. The table includes 130,000 or so distinct CDR3 sequences, 94% detected once. Sequenced material: CD4+ T cells from PBMCs. These receptors were obtained from a human donor in good health.

The chain has TRBV3-1 and TRBJ1-5, with D maybe TRBD1 (5 bases). This CDR3 is built from 14 residues. CDR1 is LGHDT, CDR2 YNNKEL, per germline (reference sequence). Trimming took off 5 bases at V and 5 bases at J, with 13 bases between the two ends. In DNA form, the CDR3 reads TGTGCCAGCAGCGCCGGGACTACTTATCAGCCCCAGCATTTT. It yields the protein CASSAGTTYQPQHF.

The chain carries TRBV30 and TRBJ1-1, with D unclear. This CDR3 region has 12 residues. Germline V CDR1 and CDR2: GTSNPN, SVGIG (reference sequence). V lost 4 bases and J 4 bases, leaving 10 bases between the germline ends. This CDR3 reads CAWKGGVTEAFF. The CDR3 DNA reads as TGTGCCTGGAAGGGTGGGGTCACTGAAGCTTTCTTT.

This sequence joins TRBV12-3 or TRBV12-4 and TRBJ2-7; TRBD1 agrees at 7 bases. Trimming took 4 bases from V and 6 from J; bases not matched to a gene: 9. This CDR3 is built from 14 residues. The CDR3 sequence is CASSYTGVVGEQYF. As DNA, the CDR3 is TGTGCCAGCAGTTATACAGGGGTTGTTGGCGAGCAGTACTTC.

The chain employs TRBV20-1 and TRBJ1-1; TRBD1 agrees at 8 bases. This CDR3 comprises 12 residues. V dropped 8 bases and J dropped 4; count of bases not matched to a gene: 6. Germline V gene sequence: CDR1 DFQATT, CDR2 SNEGSKA (reference sequence). CDR3 residues: CSTSGGTTEAFF. The CDR3 nucleotides read TGCAGTACCTCAGGGGGCACCACTGAAGCTTTCTTT.

The genes are TRBV29-1 and TRBJ2-1; D perhaps matches TRBD2 (6 bases). The germline V gene encodes CDR1 SQVTM and CDR2 ANQGSEA. The CDR3 spans 14 residues. The ends were cut back, 2 bases at V and 12 bases at J, with 20 bases in the middle. For the CDR3, the DNA is TGCAGCGTTGAAAGGGACTCCGGGGCGAGTGGGCAGTTCTTC. Protein product: CSVERDSGASGQFF.

The V call is TRBV5-1, the J call TRBJ2-5; D may correspond to TRBD1 or TRBD2 (5 bases each). Germline CDR1 and CDR2: SGHRS and YFSETQ. V was cut by 4 bases and J by 7 bases, with 17 bases left in between. This CDR3 spans 14 amino acids. The CDR3 sequence: CASSPGTAIMTQYF. In nucleotides, the CDR3 is TGCGCCAGCAGCCCCGGGACGGCCATAATGACCCAGTACTTC.

The V call is TRBV5-6, the J call TRBJ1-1; weak D call: TRBD1 (6 bases). Trimming removed 0 bases from V and 1 base from J, with 7 bases in between. The CDR3 is 14 residues long. CDR1 and CDR2 from the germline V gene are SGHDT and YYEEEE. The CDR3 reads CASSLVQGNTEAFF. The CDR3 nucleotides read TGTGCCAGCAGCTTGGTACAGGGGAACACTGAAGCTTTCTTT.

The chain has TRBV4-1 and TRBJ1-1, with D hard to call. This CDR3 contains 12 residues. Germline loops: CDR1 MGHRA, CDR2 YSYEKL. Trimming removed 0 bases from V and 12 bases from J, with 11 bases in between. CDR3 residues: CASSQDRETPFF. CDR3 DNA sequence: TGCGCCAGCAGCCAAGATCGTGAGACGCCTTTCTTT.

The chain links TRBV7-9 to TRBJ1-1; D possibly corresponds to TRBD1 (6 bases). The germline V gene encodes CDR1 SEHNR and CDR2 FQNEAQ (reference sequence). Trimming took off 5 bases at V and 0 bases at J, with 13 bases between the two ends. The CDR3 consists of 15 residues. For the CDR3, the DNA is TGTGCCAGCAGCCCAAGGGGGGATATGAACACTGAAGCTTTCTTT. Its protein product is CASSPRGDMNTEAFF.

The gene calls are TRBV29-1 and TRBJ1-2, with a possible D match to TRBD1 (5 bases). Germline lookup yields CDR1 SQVTM and CDR2 ANQGSEA. V gave up 4 bases and J gave up 8 bases, with 14 bases separating them. The length of the CDR3 is 12 residues. The CDR3 sequence: CSVAGMVGGYTF. The CDR3 bases are TGCAGCGTTGCAGGGATGGTTGGGGGCTACACCTTC. Based on the CDR3 plus reference TRBV29-1 and TRBJ1-2, the full variable domain is SAVISQKPSRDICQRGTSLTIQCQVDSQVTMMFWYRQQPGQSLTLIATANQGSEATYESGFVIDKFPISRPNLTFSTLTVSNMSPEDSSIYLCSVAGMVGGYTFGSGTRLTVV.

V usage is TRBV9 and J usage is TRBJ1-2, with 9 positions matching TRBD1. CDR3 length: 13 amino acids. V lost 4 bases, J lost 10 bases, and 8 bases stayed unmatched. Per the germline V gene, CDR1 is SGDLS and CDR2 is YYNGEE. CDR3 amino acids: CASSSRDRAPYTF. The CDR3 DNA is TGTGCCAGCAGCTCCCGGGACAGGGCTCCCTACACCTTC. Full variable domain (rest looked up from reference TRBV9 and TRBJ1-2): DSGVTQTPKHLITATGQRVTLRCSPRSGDLSVYWYQQSLDQGLQFLIQYYNGEERAKGNILERFSAQQFPDLHSELNLSSLELGDSALYFCASSSRDRAPYTFGSGTRLTVV.

The V and J genes are TRBV7-2 and TRBJ2-7, with 8 bases identical to TRBD2. From germline, CDR1 is SGHTA and CDR2 FQGNSA. V dropped 4 bases and J dropped 6; count of bases not matched to a gene: 11. The CDR3 has 15 amino acids. The CDR3 loop reads CASSSEREWFIEQYF. Written as DNA, the CDR3 is TGTGCCAGCAGCTCCGAGCGGGAGTGGTTTATCGAGCAGTACTTC.

The chain recombines TRBV4-1 with TRBJ2-4, with 9 nucleotides matching TRBD1. The CDR3 loop spans 17 amino acids. V lost 0 bases and J lost 1; bases outside the gene matches: 4. Germline V gene data show CDR1 as MGHRA and CDR2 as YSYEKL. CDR3 sequence: CASSQDGGQGAKNIQYF. In DNA form, the CDR3 reads TGCGCCAGCAGCCAAGACGGAGGACAGGGGGCCAAAAACATTCAGTACTTC.

This chain links TRBV12-3 or TRBV12-4 with TRBJ2-7, with 10 bases that match TRBD2. The CDR3 is 14 amino acids. V lost 8 bases and J lost 2; bases outside the gene matches: 6. CDR3: CASSRAGGPYEQYF. Here the CDR3 DNA reads TGTGCCAGCTCTCGAGCGGGAGGGCCCTACGAGCAGTACTTC.

The V and J genes are TRBV3-1 and TRBJ1-2; no reliable D call. The CDR3 extends over 13 amino acids. CDR1 and CDR2 (germline): LGHDT, YNNKEL (reference sequence). Trimming left V 3 bases short and J 8 bases short, with 13 bases between. The CDR3 sequence is CASSHETTRGYTF. In nucleotides, the CDR3 is TGTGCCAGCAGCCATGAAACTACAAGGGGCTACACCTTC.

The chain couples TRBV10-3 to TRBJ2-3; TRBD2 might be the D (6 bases). Trimming removed 3 bases from V and 6 bases from J, with 19 bases in between. This CDR3 is 16 amino acids long. CDR1 and CDR2 (germline): ENHRY, SYGVKD. The CDR3 nucleotides are TGTGCCATCAGTGAAGGGTTGGAACTAGCAGTTGATACGCAGTATTTT. It translates to CAISEGLELAVDTQYF.